The 23 T cell receptor beta chains below were found in one sample sequenced in a study of control samples from healthy donors and cancer patients. Assay: immunoSEQ multiplex PCR; the TCRdb copy retains only in-frame clones and omits some. The repertoire consists of 350,000 to 450,000 clones, with about nine tenths occurring once and the leading ten covering around 6.8%. The sequencing sample was made of PBMCs. These TCRs come from a man aged 40-49 years with head and neck cancer.

The chain uses TRBV28 and TRBJ1-5, with 12 bases that match TRBD1. The CDR3 contains 16 residues. The germline gives CDR1 MDHEN, CDR2 SYDVKM. V trimming: 2 bases; J trimming: 3 bases; junction bases outside the gene matches: 2. The CDR3 is CASSLGTGGVNQPQHF. CDR3 nucleotides: TGTGCCAGCAGTTTAGGGACAGGGGGCGTCAATCAGCCCCAGCATTTT.

CDR3 residues: CASSYDRLTYEQYF. CDR3 sequence (DNA): TGTGCCAGCAGTTACGACAGGTTGACCTACGAGCAGTACTTC. This chain connects TRBV6-6 to TRBJ2-7; D is possibly TRBD1 (6 bases). The V gene's germline CDR1 is MNHNY and CDR2 SVGAGI (reference sequence). The CDR3 consists of 14 residues. V was shortened by 2 bases and J by 2 bases, with 10 bases between the two germline ends.

This clone was seen more than once but under ten times. The chain carries TRBV18 and TRBJ2-2, with D perhaps TRBD1 or TRBD2 (5 bases each). The germline V gene has CDR1 KGHSH and CDR2 LQKENI. This CDR3 spans 16 amino acids. Between the trimmed V and J ends, which lost 4 bases and 1 base, there was a span of 13 bases. The CDR3 DNA reads TGTGCCAGCTCACTAACCGGGACGGGGAACACCGGGGAGCTGTTTTTT. Translating it yields CASSLTGTGNTGELFF.

This chain uses TRBV7-3 with TRBJ1-1, with D unresolved. Germline V CDR1 and CDR2: SGHTA, FQGTGA. V lost 5 bases to trimming and J lost 5 bases, with 12 bases between them. CDR3 length: 13 residues. Written as DNA, the CDR3 is TGTGCCAGCAGCGAGGGTGTTTGGACTGAAGCTTTCTTT. As protein: CASSEGVWTEAFF.

The rearrangement uses TRBV7-2 and TRBJ2-3; TRBD1 agrees at 7 bases. The CDR3 extends over 15 amino acids. Trimming cost V 1 base and J 5 bases; bases outside gene matches: 6. Per the germline V gene, CDR1 is SGHTA and CDR2 is FQGNSA. The CDR3 region has the DNA TGTGCCAGCAGCTTAGAGGGCAGGGGGATAGATACGCAGTATTTT. Translation: CASSLEGRGIDTQYF.

The chain joins TRBV10-2 to TRBJ2-5; 9 bases are a match to TRBD1. Germline V gene data show CDR1 as WSHSY and CDR2 as SAAADI. This CDR3 region has 15 residues. Losses at the gene ends were 8 bases for V and 5 bases for J; bases not matched to a gene: 12. The CDR3 here is CASYQDRGYVETQYF. CDR3 nucleotide sequence: TGCGCCAGCTACCAGGACAGGGGATATGTGGAGACCCAGTACTTC.

CDR3 protein: CASSYYIPTRNEQFF. DNA of the CDR3: TGTGCCAGCAGTTACTACATCCCTACTCGGAATGAGCAGTTCTTC. The rearrangement uses TRBV6-6 and TRBJ2-1; D is undetermined. Germline CDR1 MNHNY, CDR2 SVGAGI (reference sequence). CDR3 length: 15 residues. The V end was cut by 1 base, the J end by 7 bases, with 14 bases between.

The V call is TRBV19, the J call TRBJ1-5; D gene uncertain. Trimming left V 10 bases short and J 0 bases short, with 7 bases between. The CDR3 totals 12 residues. Germline CDR1 and CDR2: LNHDA and SQIVND (reference sequence). The CDR3, as DNA: TGTGCCACTAAAGATAGCAATCAGCCCCAGCATTTT. Its translation is CATKDSNQPQHF.

The chain links TRBV14 to TRBJ2-5; no firm D call. Germline CDR1 reads SGHDN; CDR2 reads FVKESK. V gave up 0 bases and J gave up 5 bases, with 19 bases separating them. There are 17 residues in the CDR3. The CDR3 DNA follows: TGTGCCAGCAGCCAAGATCGGACCAACCGGATGATTGAGACCCAGTACTTC. It codes for CASSQDRTNRMIETQYF.

This chain uses TRBV7-3 with TRBJ2-3, with 8 bases matching TRBD2. The CDR3 length is 15 residues. V gave up 3 bases and J gave up 2 bases; unmatched junction bases: 4. Germline CDR1 SGHTA, CDR2 FQGTGA. CDR3 protein: CASSFYGGDTDTQYF. DNA of the CDR3: TGTGCCAGCAGCTTTTACGGGGGGGACACAGATACGCAGTATTTT.

The chain uses TRBV11-2 and TRBJ2-2, with D possibly called TRBD1 or TRBD2 (5 bases each). CDR1 and CDR2 (germline): SGHAT, FQNNGV. CDR3 size: 18 residues. V gave up 3 bases and J gave up 5 bases, with 22 bases separating them. The CDR3: CASSLFRLRGTRTGELFF. CDR3 DNA sequence: TGTGCCAGCAGCTTGTTCAGGTTGAGGGGTACGCGAACCGGGGAGCTGTTTTTT.

The chain carries TRBV10-3 and TRBJ2-3, with D hard to call. The CDR3 sequence is 11 residues long. V shed 10 bases and J shed 2 bases, with 7 bases lying between them. The germline V gene encodes CDR1 ENHRY and CDR2 SYGVKD. CDR3 in amino acids: CATLTTDTQYF. The CDR3 DNA reads as TGTGCCACACTGACCACAGATACGCAGTATTTT.

The V gene is TRBV6-5, the J gene TRBJ2-7; weak D call: TRBD1 (6 bases). The CDR3 covers 15 residues. The V gene lost 2 bases and the J gene lost 0 bases, with 11 bases spanning the gap. Germline CDR1 MNHEY, CDR2 SVGAGI. The CDR3, as DNA: TGTGCCAGCAGTTACGACAGGCTTAGCTCCTACGAGCAGTACTTC. It specifies CASSYDRLSSYEQYF.

The chain employs TRBV19 and TRBJ2-5; D is perhaps TRBD2 (7 bases). This CDR3 spans 13 amino acids. V was cut by 6 bases and J by 5 bases, with 13 bases left in between. The V gene's germline CDR1 is LNHDA and CDR2 SQIVND (reference sequence). DNA for the CDR3: TGTGCCAGTAGAGGGGGGGGGACCGAGACCCAGTACTTC. Encoded protein: CASRGGGTETQYF.

The chain joins TRBV10-3 to TRBJ2-7, with 16 bases aligning to TRBD2. J was trimmed by 4 bases and V by 6 bases; bases with no gene match: 6. CDR1 ENHRY and CDR2 SYGVKD come from the germline V gene. The CDR3 has 16 amino acids. CDR3 loop: CAIREGLAGGKYEQYF. CDR3 DNA: TGTGCCATCAGGGAGGGACTAGCGGGGGGGAAATACGAGCAGTACTTC.

The J gene is TRBJ1-5, the V gene TRBV14; D gene unclear. In germline, CDR1 is SGHDN, CDR2 FVKESK. This CDR3 has 12 amino acids. V was pared by 3 bases and J by 7 bases, with 7 bases between. The CDR3, as DNA: TGTGCCAGCAGCCAGGGGTCACAGCCCCAGCATTTT. It is translated as CASSQGSQPQHF.

The V call is TRBV4-3, the J call TRBJ1-6; D not certain. V shed 0 bases and J shed 2 bases, with 26 bases lying between them. The germline V gene has CDR1 LGHNA and CDR2 YSLEER. This CDR3 contains 22 residues. This CDR3 is CASSQDLSQLVPTGPYNSPLHF. DNA of the CDR3: TGCGCCAGCAGCCAAGATCTCTCGCAGCTCGTCCCAACCGGGCCCTATAATTCACCCCTCCACTTT.

J is TRBJ2-2 and V is TRBV12-5; D not resolved. The CDR3 contains 12 residues. Germline values: CDR1 LGHNT, CDR2 FRNRAP. Trimming left V 5 bases short and J 6 bases short, with 7 bases between. In DNA, the CDR3 is TGTGCTAGTGGTCATCAAGCCGGGGAGCTGTTTTTT. This gives the protein CASGHQAGELFF.

V and J are TRBV25-1 and TRBJ1-1; 7 positions agree with TRBD1. V lost 7 bases, J lost 4 bases, and 6 bases stayed unmatched. The germline V gene has CDR1 MGHDK and CDR2 SYGVNS. The CDR3 contains 13 residues. DNA for the CDR3: TGTGCCAGCACCCAAGGGGGCGTCACTGAAGCTTTCTTT. It yields the protein CASTQGGVTEAFF.

The CDR3 DNA reads as TGCGCCAGCAGCTTGGCCCTCCCCGGGACGGGCGAGCAGTACTTC. Translation: CASSLALPGTGEQYF. This chain joins TRBV5-1 and TRBJ2-7, with D perhaps being TRBD1 or TRBD2 (5 bases each). The CDR3 runs to 15 residues. Looked up from germline, CDR1 is SGHRS and CDR2 is YFSETQ. V gave up 0 bases and J gave up 6 bases, with 16 bases separating them.

The chain joins TRBV24-1 to TRBJ2-3; 8 bases match TRBD2. In germline, CDR1 is KGHDR, CDR2 SFDVKD. V shed 7 bases, J shed 2 bases, and the junction held 7 bases outside the gene matches. CDR3 length: 15 amino acids. The CDR3 sequence is CATRESGSLTDTQYF. The CDR3 DNA reads as TGTGCCACCAGAGAGAGCGGGAGCCTCACAGATACGCAGTATTTT.

The chain combines TRBV28 with TRBJ1-6; 7 nucleotides line up with TRBD1. With V trimmed by 8 bases and J by 10 bases, 20 bases remained unmatched. CDR3 length: 17 amino acids. From germline, CDR1 is MDHEN and CDR2 SYDVKM. This chain's CDR3 is CASSTVEGGRFGSPLHF. CDR3 DNA sequence: TGTGCCAGCTCCACAGTTGAAGGGGGCAGATTTGGCTCACCCCTCCACTTT.

Comment on this clone: Its ends do not fully match the called genes, so a read error is possible. The J gene is TRBJ1-2, the V gene TRBV15; D gene uncertain. The CDR3 is made up of 12 amino acids. From germline, CDR1 is LNHNV and CDR2 YYDKDF (reference sequence). The CDR3: CATSRDGDDRFF. As DNA, the CDR3 is TGTGCCACCAGCAGAGATGGGGATGATAGGTTCTTC.